Detailed here is one TCR beta chain. The antigen remains unidentified. The sample is drawn from a study of blood T cells in healthy people across ages. Study-wide findings and caveats: Relative to aged donors, long-lived donors carried more naive CD4+ cells and displayed higher diversity.

CDR1 ENHRY and CDR2 SYGVKD come from the germline V gene. V was shortened by 7 bases and J by 1 base, with 13 bases between the two germline ends. CDR3 size: 15 residues. The second PCR ran about 6 to 12 cycles with a sample-barcoded 5' primer and J-beta primers. Each cDNA molecule was tagged by a template-switch adaptor with 12 random nucleotides. At least 2.5 million CDR3-containing paired-end reads were obtained per sample. Using its own MiXCR run on the 5' RACE reads, TCRdb lists one record per CDR3 protein. The table shows about 830,000 distinct CDR3 sequences, with about 59% occurring only once.

V gene TRBV10-3 combines with J gene TRBJ2-2; TRBD2 might be the D (6 bases). Source material: blood. The receptor was derived from a man aged 25-45 years in good health. DNA for the CDR3: TGTGCCATCACTCCCGGGGGACGGAACACCGGGGAGCTGTTTTTT. Protein product: CAITPGGRNTGELFF.